The rows below give T cell receptor beta chains drawn from one sample of a study of cytomegalovirus exposure and HLA in healthy donors. Profiling relied on immunoSEQ multiplex PCR, and the TCRdb table lists in-frame clones only, not all of them. In the table there are around 140,000 clones, roughly 10% of which are singletons. Sequenced input: PBMCs. These receptors were obtained from a man aged 50 to 59 in good health and CMV-seronegative. Both conserved end residues are part of each CDR3. D genes are given only for firm matches. Some rows mark clone size as missing; the rest say once, few, many or name a class of expanded clone.

abundance: -; d_gene: TRBD2; j_gene: TRBJ2-1; v_gene: TRBV14; CDR3aa: CASSQDFGLAGPNEQFF; CDR3nt: TGTGCCAGCAGCCAAGATTTTGGACTAGCGGGGCCCAATGAGCAGTTCTTC
abundance: -; d_gene: -; j_gene: TRBJ2-2; v_gene: TRBV1; CDR3aa: CTSNTSGEEAGELFF; CDR3nt: TGCACCAGCAATACTAGCGGGGAGGAGGCCGGGGAGCTGTTTTTT
abundance: few; d_gene: TRBD1; j_gene: TRBJ2-7; v_gene: TRBV4-2; CDR3aa: CASSQGAGTGYEQYF; CDR3nt: TGTGCCAGCAGCCAAGGGGCCGGGACAGGGTACGAGCAGTACTTC
abundance: -; d_gene: TRBD1; j_gene: TRBJ2-5; v_gene: TRBV5-4; CDR3aa: CASSGDSQETQYF; CDR3nt: TGTGCCAGCAGCGGGGACAGTCAAGAGACCCAGTACTTC
abundance: few; d_gene: TRBD1; j_gene: TRBJ2-1; v_gene: TRBV6-6; CDR3aa: CASSGNPGQGYNEQFF; CDR3nt: TGTGCCAGCAGTGGAAACCCGGGACAGGGTTACAATGAGCAGTTCTTC
abundance: few; d_gene: TRBD2; j_gene: TRBJ2-3; v_gene: TRBV5-1; CDR3aa: CASSFRTRGTDTQYF; CDR3nt: TGCGCCAGCAGCTTCAGGACTAGGGGCACAGATACGCAGTATTTT
abundance: few; d_gene: -; j_gene: TRBJ2-7; v_gene: TRBV6-1; CDR3aa: CASSVGGYEQYF; CDR3nt: TGTGCCAGCAGTGTCGGGGGCTACGAGCAGTACTTC
abundance: -; d_gene: TRBD2; j_gene: TRBJ2-5; v_gene: TRBV18; CDR3aa: CASSPGLEEAQYF; CDR3nt: TGTGCCAGCTCCCCCGGACTAGAAGAGGCCCAGTACTTC
abundance: few; d_gene: TRBD1; j_gene: TRBJ1-4; v_gene: TRBV6-1; CDR3aa: CASSGQGAGEKLFF; CDR3nt: TGTGCCAGCAGTGGACAGGGGGCGGGTGAAAAACTGTTTTTT
abundance: -; d_gene: TRBD1; j_gene: TRBJ1-1; v_gene: TRBV5-4; CDR3aa: CASSRNRGGTTEAFF; CDR3nt: TGTGCCAGCAGCAGAAACAGGGGCGGTACCACTGAAGCTTTCTTT
abundance: -; d_gene: TRBD2; j_gene: TRBJ2-3; v_gene: TRBV5-6; CDR3aa: CASSLLGSGSTDTQYF; CDR3nt: TGTGCCAGCAGCTTGTTGGGTAGCGGGAGCACAGATACGCAGTATTTT
abundance: -; d_gene: TRBD1; j_gene: TRBJ2-7; v_gene: TRBV7-2; CDR3aa: CASSLRLTGGTYEQYF; CDR3nt: TGTGCCAGCAGCTTAAGGCTGACAGGGGGCACCTACGAGCAGTACTTC
abundance: few; d_gene: -; j_gene: TRBJ1-2; v_gene: TRBV9; CDR3aa: CASRQSSLAGYTF; CDR3nt: TGTGCCAGCCGACAGAGCTCCTTGGCTGGCTACACCTTC
abundance: few; d_gene: -; j_gene: TRBJ1-5; v_gene: TRBV19; CDR3aa: CATANRVRDQPQHF; CDR3nt: TGTGCCACCGCTAACAGGGTAAGGGATCAGCCCCAGCATTTT
abundance: few; d_gene: -; j_gene: TRBJ1-2; v_gene: TRBV2; CDR3aa: CASGTINYGYTF; CDR3nt: TGTGCCAGCGGGACAATTAACTATGGCTACACCTTC
abundance: few; d_gene: -; j_gene: TRBJ2-1; v_gene: TRBV7-9; CDR3aa: CASSPSGHLNNEQFF; CDR3nt: TGTGCCAGCAGCCCCTCAGGGCATTTAAACAATGAGCAGTTCTTC
abundance: -; d_gene: -; j_gene: TRBJ2-7; v_gene: TRBV5-5; CDR3aa: CASSLMGAPYEQYF; CDR3nt: TGTGCCAGCAGCTTGATGGGGGCCCCCTACGAGCAGTACTTC
abundance: few; d_gene: -; j_gene: TRBJ1-1; v_gene: TRBV21-1; CDR3aa: CASSKREISGENTEAFF; CDR3nt: TGTGCCAGCAGCAAACGGGAGATCTCCGGGGAGAACACTGAAGCTTTCTTT
abundance: -; d_gene: -; j_gene: TRBJ2-2; v_gene: TRBV19; CDR3aa: CASSPVGDIRELFF; CDR3nt: TGTGCCAGTTCACCTGTCGGGGACATCAGGGAGCTGTTTTTT
abundance: -; d_gene: -; j_gene: TRBJ2-3; v_gene: TRBV6-4; CDR3aa: CASSVLRPSTDTQYF; CDR3nt: TGTGCCAGCAGTGTCCTCAGGCCTAGCACAGATACGCAGTATTTT
abundance: few; d_gene: -; j_gene: TRBJ1-5; v_gene: TRBV30; CDR3aa: CACSWVGGSQPQHF; CDR3nt: TGTGCCTGCTCTTGGGTGGGGGGAAGTCAGCCCCAGCATTTT
abundance: -; d_gene: -; j_gene: TRBJ2-3; v_gene: TRBV7-6; CDR3aa: CASSLVGGKSTDTQYF; CDR3nt: TGTGCCAGCAGCCTAGTGGGGGGAAAAAGCACAGATACGCAGTATTTT
abundance: -; d_gene: TRBD2; j_gene: TRBJ2-2; v_gene: TRBV7-3; CDR3aa: CASSSPPGGTNTGELFF; CDR3nt: TGTGCCAGCAGCTCCCCGCCGGGAGGAACGAACACCGGGGAGCTGTTTTTT
abundance: -; d_gene: TRBD1; j_gene: TRBJ1-2; v_gene: TRBV4-1; CDR3aa: CASSQDLGDRGSYGYTF; CDR3nt: TGCGCCAGCAGCCAAGACCTCGGGGACAGGGGATCCTATGGCTACACCTTC
abundance: -; d_gene: -; j_gene: TRBJ2-7; v_gene: TRBV29-1; CDR3aa: CSVIRAYEQYF; CDR3nt: TGCAGCGTAATCAGGGCCTACGAGCAGTACTTC
abundance: -; d_gene: -; j_gene: TRBJ1-6; v_gene: TRBV30; CDR3aa: CACHQGVNSPLHF; CDR3nt: TGTGCCTGTCACCAAGGGGTAAATTCACCCCTCCACTTT
abundance: -; d_gene: TRBD1; j_gene: TRBJ2-7; v_gene: TRBV28; CDR3aa: CASSSALQGNSYEQYF; CDR3nt: TGTGCCAGCAGTTCCGCCTTACAGGGGAATTCCTACGAGCAGTACTTC
abundance: -; d_gene: TRBD1; j_gene: TRBJ1-2; v_gene: TRBV5-8; CDR3aa: CASGLAGQDGYTF; CDR3nt: TGTGCCAGCGGCTTGGCCGGACAGGACGGCTACACCTTC
abundance: -; d_gene: TRBD1; j_gene: TRBJ1-1; v_gene: TRBV7-9; CDR3aa: CASSFPRGEANTEAFF; CDR3nt: TGTGCCAGCAGCTTCCCCAGGGGGGAGGCGAACACTGAAGCTTTCTTT
abundance: -; d_gene: -; j_gene: TRBJ2-7; v_gene: TRBV6-1; CDR3aa: CASSPHGGGYEQYF; CDR3nt: TGTGCCAGCAGTCCCCACGGAGGTGGGTACGAGCAGTACTTC
abundance: -; d_gene: TRBD1; j_gene: TRBJ1-1; v_gene: TRBV5-1; CDR3aa: CASSFGRGVTEAFF; CDR3nt: TGCGCCAGCAGCTTCGGCAGGGGGGTCACTGAAGCTTTCTTT
abundance: -; d_gene: -; j_gene: TRBJ1-2; v_gene: TRBV30; CDR3aa: CAWSVLVVSYGYTF; CDR3nt: TGTGCCTGGAGTGTACTGGTGGTGAGCTATGGCTACACCTTC
abundance: -; d_gene: -; j_gene: TRBJ1-2; v_gene: TRBV11-2; CDR3aa: CASSSIGRQVYGYTF; CDR3nt: TGTGCCAGCAGCTCGATTGGGCGTCAAGTCTATGGCTACACCTTC
abundance: few; d_gene: -; j_gene: TRBJ1-2; v_gene: TRBV14; CDR3aa: CASSQVAGAGYTF; CDR3nt: TGTGCCAGCAGCCAAGTGGCAGGGGCTGGCTACACCTTC
abundance: -; d_gene: TRBD1; j_gene: TRBJ1-5; v_gene: TRBV30; CDR3aa: CAWSTGQRINSNQPQHF; CDR3nt: TGTGCCTGGAGTACGGGACAGAGGATCAATAGCAATCAGCCCCAGCATTTT
abundance: few; d_gene: -; j_gene: TRBJ2-3; v_gene: TRBV11-2; CDR3aa: CASSSGSAPDTQYF; CDR3nt: TGTGCCAGCAGCTCAGGGTCCGCACCAGATACGCAGTATTTT
abundance: few; d_gene: -; j_gene: TRBJ1-5; v_gene: TRBV18; CDR3aa: CASSPRQPEGNQPQHF; CDR3nt: TGTGCCAGCTCACCCCGCCAACCGGAGGGCAATCAGCCCCAGCATTTT
abundance: -; d_gene: -; j_gene: TRBJ1-1; v_gene: TRBV4-2; CDR3aa: CASSQDVGGAIEAFF; CDR3nt: TGTGCCAGCAGCCAAGACGTGGGGGGGGCGATTGAAGCTTTCTTT
abundance: -; d_gene: TRBD1; j_gene: TRBJ1-2; v_gene: TRBV28; CDR3aa: CASSLDRGRYGGYTF; CDR3nt: TGTGCCAGCAGTTTGGACAGGGGGCGATATGGTGGCTACACCTTC
abundance: few; d_gene: TRBD1; j_gene: TRBJ2-5; v_gene: TRBV7-8; CDR3aa: CASSLTGRWETQYF; CDR3nt: TGTGCCAGCAGCTTGACAGGGCGCTGGGAGACCCAGTACTTC
abundance: -; d_gene: -; j_gene: TRBJ1-5; v_gene: TRBV28; CDR3aa: CASSSGTHSNQPQHF; CDR3nt: TGTGCCAGCAGCTCCGGGACACATAGCAATCAGCCCCAGCATTTT
abundance: -; d_gene: -; j_gene: TRBJ1-1; v_gene: TRBV28; CDR3aa: CASSGTVGNTEAFF; CDR3nt: TGTGCCAGCAGCGGAACAGTGGGGAACACTGAAGCTTTCTTT
abundance: -; d_gene: -; j_gene: TRBJ2-1; v_gene: TRBV6-6; CDR3aa: CASSTQWTWQGNEQFF; CDR3nt: TGTGCCAGCAGTACCCAATGGACTTGGCAAGGCAATGAGCAGTTCTTC